This T cell receptor beta chain was identified in a study of T cell responses to AZD1222 COVID-19 vaccine. Germline V gives CDR1 SNHLY, CDR2 FYNNEI. The CDR3 has 15 residues. V was pared by 4 bases and J by 2 bases, with 11 bases between. Sequencing was performed with immunoSEQ multiplex PCR; in TCRdb, only in-frame clones are kept and a portion is missing. The sample carries 250,000 to 300,000 clones, almost 95% recorded once. About this clone: What it binds is not known.

Notes on the study in general: The CD4 TCRs associated with vaccination extended across spike and predominated at 160-218 and 743-854.

The chain combines TRBV2 with TRBJ2-2; D is undetermined. The receptor comes from an adult who received the AZD1222 COVID-19 vaccine. The starting material was peripheral blood, obtained 28 days after the second AZD1222 dose. Here the CDR3 DNA reads TGTGCCAGCAGTGTAAAACCGACTAACACCGGGGAGCTGTTTTTT. It is translated as CASSVKPTNTGELFF.